These 13 T cell receptor beta chains share one sample of origin, sequenced in a study of OX40 agonist ivuxolimab in advanced cancers. The method was immunoSEQ multiplex PCR; TCRdb's version includes in-frame clones alone and lacks a portion of them. This table holds about 79,000 clones, 70% to 85% found once. The specimen was CD4+ or CD8+ T cells sorted from blood, collected in a trial of the OX40 agonist ivuxolimab. The receptors originated from an adult with an advanced solid tumor such as melanoma, head and neck, liver or kidney cancer.

This clone was counted between two and nine times. The chain combines TRBV11-2 with TRBJ2-3, with D hard to call. The CDR3 is made up of 12 amino acids. Germline loops: CDR1 SGHAT, CDR2 FQNNGV. V was pared by 4 bases and J by 1 base, with 3 bases between. The CDR3 loop is CASSSGTDTQYF. In DNA form, the CDR3 reads TGTGCCAGCAGCTCCGGCACAGATACGCAGTATTTT.

This clone was seen a few times. The rearrangement joins TRBV30 to TRBJ1-3; D unresolved. V lost 2 bases, J lost 0 bases, and 2 bases lay in between. Germline lookup yields CDR1 GTSNPN and CDR2 SVGIG (reference sequence). The CDR3 sequence is 12 residues long. As DNA, the CDR3 is TGTGCCTGGAGTAGCTCTGGAAACACCATATATTTT. Its protein is CAWSSSGNTIYF.

The chain recombines TRBV5-1 with TRBJ2-3; possibly TRBD2 for D (6 bases). There are 15 residues in the CDR3. Per germline, CDR1 SGHRS and CDR2 YFSETQ. Trimming took 1 base from V and 0 from J, leaving 9 bases between them. CDR3 residues: CASSLLALSTDTQYF. CDR3 coding DNA: TGCGCCAGCAGCTTGCTAGCGCTTAGCACAGATACGCAGTATTTT.

The chain recombines TRBV7-2 with TRBJ1-4; D gene unclear. Germline CDR1 SGHTA, CDR2 FQGNSA. The CDR3 is made up of 14 amino acids. V was shortened by 6 bases and J by 5 bases, with 13 bases between the two germline ends. CDR3 protein: CASRNSVSNEKLFF. CDR3 nucleotides: TGTGCCAGCAGGAACAGCGTTAGCAATGAAAAACTGTTTTTT.

The chain uses TRBV27 and TRBJ2-4; D call uncertain. Germline assignment: CDR1 MNHEY and CDR2 SMNVEV (reference sequence). CDR3 length equals 13 residues. V lost 5 bases to trimming and J lost 0 bases, with 5 bases between them. The DNA of the CDR3 is TGTGCCAGCAGTCCCCTAGCCAAAAACATTCAGTACTTC. Translated: CASSPLAKNIQYF.

This chain uses TRBV5-4 with TRBJ1-1; TRBD1 aligns across 7 bases. This CDR3 spans 14 amino acids. V dropped 0 bases and J dropped 10; count of bases not matched to a gene: 9. From germline, CDR1 is SGHNT and CDR2 YYREEE (reference sequence). CDR3 in amino acids: CASSLEGAREGAFF. For the CDR3, the DNA is TGTGCCAGCAGCTTGGAGGGGGCGAGGGAGGGAGCTTTCTTT.

V is TRBV6-1 and J is TRBJ2-7; possible D gene TRBD2, 5 bases. The CDR3 is made up of 13 amino acids. In germline, CDR1 is MNHNS, CDR2 SASEGT. With 6 bases removed from V and 5 bases from J, the gap between germline ends came to 14 bases. The DNA for the CDR3 is TGTGCCAGCAGGATGCCGGGGTTGGACGAGCAGTACTTC. Translating it yields CASRMPGLDEQYF.

The chain combines TRBV19 with TRBJ2-2, with TRBD1 as a possible D gene (5 bases). Trimming pared 5 bases from V and 5 bases from J, leaving 12 bases between. This CDR3 has 14 residues. The germline V gene has CDR1 LNHDA and CDR2 SQIVND (reference sequence). CDR3 DNA: TGTGCCAGTAGTCCTGGGGCTGGTACCGGGGAGCTGTTTTTT. This codes for CASSPGAGTGELFF.

For the CDR3, the DNA is TGTGCCAGCAGTGAGGACGGTGCAACTAATGAAAAACTGTTTTTT. Amino acid sequence: CASSEDGATNEKLFF. The J gene is TRBJ1-4, the V gene TRBV2; D gene ambiguous. Deletions cut 3 bases from V and 0 bases from J, with 8 bases between. Per germline, CDR1 SNHLY and CDR2 FYNNEI. The CDR3 is made up of 15 amino acids.

The rearrangement uses TRBV25-1 and TRBJ2-1; 8 bases match TRBD2. The CDR3 is 13 residues long. Per the germline V gene, CDR1 is MGHDK and CDR2 is SYGVNS. J lost 8 bases, V lost 5 bases, and 5 bases had no gene match. The CDR3 is CASSTAGAHEQFF. Here the CDR3 DNA reads TGTGCCAGCAGTACAGCGGGAGCTCATGAGCAGTTCTTC. Combining the CDR3 with reference TRBV25-1 and TRBJ2-1 gives the whole variable domain EADIYQTPRYLVIGTGKKITLECSQTMGHDKMYWYQQDPGMELHLIHYSYGVNSTEKGDLSSESTVSRIRTEHFPLTLESARPSHTSQYLCASSTAGAHEQFFGPGTRLTVL.

The chain has TRBV10-3 and TRBJ1-1; a weak D match, TRBD1 (6 bases). The germline gives CDR1 ENHRY, CDR2 SYGVKD. The CDR3 loop spans 13 amino acids. V dropped 8 bases and J dropped 2 bases, with 12 bases sitting between them. CDR3 protein: CAIQQGTNTEAFF. The CDR3 DNA follows: TGTGCCATCCAACAGGGAACTAACACTGAAGCTTTCTTT.

The chain carries TRBV5-1 and TRBJ2-2; 14 bases are a match to TRBD2. V gave up 4 bases and J gave up 7 bases; unmatched junction bases: 6. The CDR3 extends over 16 amino acids. Per germline, CDR1 SGHRS and CDR2 YFSETQ. In DNA, the CDR3 is TGCGCCAGCAGCCGCGGGACTAGCGGGGGTCTCGGGGAGCTGTTTTTT. Its protein product is CASSRGTSGGLGELFF.

This CDR3 is CASSPGLVAEQYF. The CDR3 DNA reads as TGTGCCAGCAGCCCGGGACTAGTAGCCGAGCAGTACTTC. V usage is TRBV7-9 and J usage is TRBJ2-7, with 8 bases matching TRBD2. The CDR3 length is 13 residues. The junction had 6 bases not matched to a gene; V was cut back by 5 bases and J by 6 bases. CDR1 and CDR2 (germline): SEHNR, FQNEAQ (reference sequence).